This TCR beta chain comes out of a study of T cell responses to AZD1222 COVID-19 vaccine. Measured with immunoSEQ multiplex PCR; TCRdb has only the in-frame clones, and not every one. The sample lists almost 95,000 clones; 85% were seen once. CDR1 is LNHDA, CDR2 SQIVND, per germline (reference sequence). V was trimmed by 1 base and J by 6 bases, leaving 7 bases between them. The CDR3 extends over 13 amino acids. The V gene is TRBV19, the J gene TRBJ1-5; D is undetermined. The specimen was peripheral blood, collected 28 days after the second AZD1222 dose. The TCR sequence derives from an adult who received the AZD1222 COVID-19 vaccine. The CDR3 reads CASSIVATQPQHF. The CDR3 DNA sequence: TGTGCCAGTAGTATAGTCGCTACTCAGCCCCAGCATTTT.